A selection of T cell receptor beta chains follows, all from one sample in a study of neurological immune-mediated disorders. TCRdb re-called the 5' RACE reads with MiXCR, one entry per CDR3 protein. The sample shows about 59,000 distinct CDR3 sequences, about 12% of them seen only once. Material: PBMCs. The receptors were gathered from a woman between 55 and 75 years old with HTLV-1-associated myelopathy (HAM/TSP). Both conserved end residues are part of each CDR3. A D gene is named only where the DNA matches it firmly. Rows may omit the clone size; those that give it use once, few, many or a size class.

cdr3_nt: TGTGCCAGCAGGGCTAGCGGGGAAAGCTCCTACAATGAGCAGTTCTTC
cdr3_aa: CASRASGESSYNEQFF
j_call: TRBJ2-1
v_call: TRBV6-1
d_call: TRBD2
clone_size: many

cdr3_nt: TGTGCCAGCAGTTCTCCAACCCGACAGGGTGGGGATTCACCCCTCCACTTT
cdr3_aa: CASSSPTRQGGDSPLHF
j_call: TRBJ1-6
v_call: TRBV6-2/TRBV6-3
d_call: TRBD1
clone_size: many

cdr3_nt: TGTGCCAGCAGTGAGGACGGACGATATAATTCACCCCTCCACTTT
cdr3_aa: CASSEDGRYNSPLHF
j_call: TRBJ1-6
v_call: TRBV28
d_call: NA
clone_size: many

cdr3_nt: TGCGCCAGCCGAAGGGATCCAGCGGGAGCCAGTGAGCAGTTCTTC
cdr3_aa: CASRRDPAGASEQFF
j_call: TRBJ2-1
v_call: TRBV5-1
d_call: TRBD2
clone_size: many

cdr3_nt: TGCAGCGTTGCCCTAACCTACAATGAGCAGTTCTTC
cdr3_aa: CSVALTYNEQFF
j_call: TRBJ2-1
v_call: TRBV29-1
d_call: NA
clone_size: many

cdr3_nt: TGTGCCAGCAGCTCTCTAGTATCCTTCGAGCAGTACTTC
cdr3_aa: CASSSLVSFEQYF
j_call: TRBJ2-7
v_call: TRBV7-9
d_call: NA
clone_size: many

cdr3_nt: TGCAGTGCTTCCAAGCGGGACGGCTCCTACGAGCAGTACTTC
cdr3_aa: CSASKRDGSYEQYF
j_call: TRBJ2-7
v_call: TRBV20-1
d_call: TRBD2
clone_size: many

cdr3_nt: TGTGCCAGCACCCCCGCGGGTGGCACAGATACGCAGTATTTT
cdr3_aa: CASTPAGGTDTQYF
j_call: TRBJ2-3
v_call: TRBV6-5
d_call: NA
clone_size: many

cdr3_nt: TGTGCCAGCAGCCAAGGGGAGACTAACTATGGCTACACCTTC
cdr3_aa: CASSQGETNYGYTF
j_call: TRBJ1-2
v_call: TRBV4-2
d_call: NA
clone_size: many

cdr3_nt: TGCGCCAGCAGCTCCTCCGGGACTAGCGGCCATGAGCAGTTCTTC
cdr3_aa: CASSSSGTSGHEQFF
j_call: TRBJ2-1
v_call: TRBV5-1
d_call: TRBD2
clone_size: many

cdr3_nt: TGTGCCAGCCTTACGATGGCCGGAGGGGCAGATACGCAGTATTTT
cdr3_aa: CASLTMAGGADTQYF
j_call: TRBJ2-3
v_call: TRBV6-9
d_call: NA
clone_size: NA

cdr3_nt: TGCAGTGCTAGAGCCCCTACCGGGAGCACCGGGGAGCTGTTTTTT
cdr3_aa: CSARAPTGSTGELFF
j_call: TRBJ2-2
v_call: TRBV20-1
d_call: NA
clone_size: many

cdr3_nt: TGCGCCAGCAGTGAGTTAAGAGCGGTGGGCACGGATACGCAGTATTTT
cdr3_aa: CASSELRAVGTDTQYF
j_call: TRBJ2-3
v_call: TRBV10-2
d_call: NA
clone_size: many

cdr3_nt: TGCAGTCTGCTAACTAGCTTAAATGAGCAGTTCTTC
cdr3_aa: CSLLTSLNEQFF
j_call: TRBJ2-1
v_call: TRBV20-1
d_call: NA
clone_size: many